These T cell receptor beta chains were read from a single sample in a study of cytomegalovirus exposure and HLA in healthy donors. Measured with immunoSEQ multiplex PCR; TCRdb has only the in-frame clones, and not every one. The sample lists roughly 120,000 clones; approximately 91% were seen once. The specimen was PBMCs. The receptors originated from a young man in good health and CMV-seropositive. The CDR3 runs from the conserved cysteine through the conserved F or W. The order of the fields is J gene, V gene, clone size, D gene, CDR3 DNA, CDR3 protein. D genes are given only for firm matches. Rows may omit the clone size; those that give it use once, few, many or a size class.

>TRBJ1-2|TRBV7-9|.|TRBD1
TGTGCCAGCAGCCCACAGGGGAATGGCTACACCTTC
CASSPQGNGYTF
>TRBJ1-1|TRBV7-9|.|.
TGTGCCAGCAGCCCCGAGCTAGGAAACACTGAAGCTTTCTTT
CASSPELGNTEAFF
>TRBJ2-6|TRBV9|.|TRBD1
TGTGCCAGCAGCCCGGGACAGGCCCGCTCTGGGGCCAACGTCCTGACTTTC
CASSPGQARSGANVLTF
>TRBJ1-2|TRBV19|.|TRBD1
TGTGCCAGTAGTACCCCCCGGGACAGCCTCTATGGCTACACCTTC
CASSTPRDSLYGYTF
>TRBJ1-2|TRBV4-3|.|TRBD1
TGCGCCAGCAGCCAGGAAAAAACAGGGGCCTATGGCTACACCTTC
CASSQEKTGAYGYTF
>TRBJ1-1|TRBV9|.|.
TGTGCCAGCAGCGTAGCTTTATTGAACACTGAAGCTTTCTTT
CASSVALLNTEAFF
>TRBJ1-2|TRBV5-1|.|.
TGCGCCAGCAGCCTACCCGAGACAGCCTCTATTAACTATGGCTACACCTTC
CASSLPETASINYGYTF
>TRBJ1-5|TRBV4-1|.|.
TGCGCCAGCAGCCAAGGACAGGTTAATCAGCCCCAGCATTTT
CASSQGQVNQPQHF
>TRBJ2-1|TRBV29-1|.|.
TGCAGCGTCCACGTACTCTCCACTCGTAACAATGAGCAGTTCTTC
CSVHVLSTRNNEQFF
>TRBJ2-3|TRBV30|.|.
TGTGCCTGGAGTGTTATGGATACGCAGTATTTT
CAWSVMDTQYF
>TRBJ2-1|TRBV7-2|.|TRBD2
TGTGCCAGCAGCTTCCGGGGGGACTCCTACAATGAGCAGTTCTTC
CASSFRGDSYNEQFF
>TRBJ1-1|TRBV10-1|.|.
TGCGCCAGCAGTGAGCCTCAGTCTCGAGCTTTCTTT
CASSEPQSRAFF
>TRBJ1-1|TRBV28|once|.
TGTGCCAGCAGTGGCGGGAACACTGAAGCTTTCTTT
CASSGGNTEAFF
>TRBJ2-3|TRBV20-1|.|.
TGCAGTGCCGGGACATCTGCTACGCAGTATTTT
CSAGTSATQYF
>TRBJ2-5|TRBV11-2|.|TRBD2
TGTGCCAGCAGCCTAGCCCCAGCCGGGAGGCAAGAGACCCAGTACTTC
CASSLAPAGRQETQYF
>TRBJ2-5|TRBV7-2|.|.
TGTGCCAGCAGCTTGCGAGGGGAGACCCAGTACTTC
CASSLRGETQYF
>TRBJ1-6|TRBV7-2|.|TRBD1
TGTGCCAGCAGCTTAGAGACAGGGGTTGGTCGGGCCAATTCACCCCTCCACTTT
CASSLETGVGRANSPLHF
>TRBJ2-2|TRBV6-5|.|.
TGTGCCAGCAGTTACGAGGGCACGAGGCCCGGGGAGCTGTTTTTT
CASSYEGTRPGELFF
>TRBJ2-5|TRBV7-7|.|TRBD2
TGTGCCAGCAGCTTAGCGGGGGGGAAAGAGACCCAGTACTTC
CASSLAGGKETQYF
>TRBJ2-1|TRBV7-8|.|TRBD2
TGTGCCAGCAGCTTAGGTCCTAGCGGGTACAATGAGCAGTTCTTC
CASSLGPSGYNEQFF
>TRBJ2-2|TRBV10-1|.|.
TGCGCCAGCAGCCTAGGAGCCGGGGAGCTGTTTTTT
CASSLGAGELFF
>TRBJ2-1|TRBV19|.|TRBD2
TGTGCCAGTAGTAGCCCCCCACGACTAGCGGGGGGGCCTTCGACATATAATGAGCAGTTCTTC
CASSSPPRLAGGPSTYNEQFF
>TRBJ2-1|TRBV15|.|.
TGTGCCACCAGCCCAGGCCGGGGGTGGGGGAATGAGCAGTTCTTC
CATSPGRGWGNEQFF
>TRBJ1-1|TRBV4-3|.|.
TGCGCCAGCAGCCAAGATATAGGGCGTCCAGGGGTTTCATGGAACACTGAAGCTTTCTTT
CASSQDIGRPGVSWNTEAFF
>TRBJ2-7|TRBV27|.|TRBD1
TGTGCCAGCAGTTCCTATGCCGGACAGGGTTTCTACGAGCAGTACTTC
CASSSYAGQGFYEQYF
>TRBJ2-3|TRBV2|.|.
TGTGCCAGCAGCCTACAGGGCGCAGAAGATACGCAGTATTTT
CASSLQGAEDTQYF
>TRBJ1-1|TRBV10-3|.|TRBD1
TGTGCCATCAGAGGGGGGACAGCCATGAACACTGAAGCTTTCTTT
CAIRGGTAMNTEAFF
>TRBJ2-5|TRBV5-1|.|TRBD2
TGCGCCAGCAGCCCCGGAACTAGCGAAGAGACCCAGTACTTC
CASSPGTSEETQYF
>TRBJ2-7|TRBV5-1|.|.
TGCGCCAGCAGCTTGGGACAGAACGAGCAGTACTTC
CASSLGQNEQYF
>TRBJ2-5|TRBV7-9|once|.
TGTGCCAGCAGCTTAGTCTCCGCCCGGGAGACCCAGTACTTC
CASSLVSARETQYF
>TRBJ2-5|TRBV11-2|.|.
TGTGCCAGCAGCTTCCACGGGAAAGAGACCCAGTACTTC
CASSFHGKETQYF
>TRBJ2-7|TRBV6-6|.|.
TGTGCCAGCAGGGCGGAGGGGTCCAACTCCTACGAGCAGTACTTC
CASRAEGSNSYEQYF
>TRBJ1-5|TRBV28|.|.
TGTGCCAGCAGTTTGACTGCTTGGCAGCCCCAGCATTTT
CASSLTAWQPQHF
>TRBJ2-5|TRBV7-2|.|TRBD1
TGTGCCAGCAGCTTAGCGAGAGGACAGGGATCAGGGACCCAGTACTTC
CASSLARGQGSGTQYF
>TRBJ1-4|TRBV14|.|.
TGTGCCAGCAGCCAAGTATCGGTCGTTTCCTTTGCAACTAATGAAAAACTGTTTTTT
CASSQVSVVSFATNEKLFF
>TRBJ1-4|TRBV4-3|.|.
TGCGCCAGCAGCCAAGGATACAGGGCAACTAATGAAAAACTGTTTTTT
CASSQGYRATNEKLFF
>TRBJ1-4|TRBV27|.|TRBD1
TGTGCCAGCAGTTTGGGACAGGGGGATGAAAAACTGTTTTTT
CASSLGQGDEKLFF
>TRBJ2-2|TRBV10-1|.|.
TGCGCCAGCAGTGCAAACAGTCCCACCGGGGAGCTGTTTTTT
CASSANSPTGELFF
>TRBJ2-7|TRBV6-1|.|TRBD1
TGTGCCAGCGAGGAGGCTAGACAGGGATCCTACGAGCAGTACTTC
CASEEARQGSYEQYF
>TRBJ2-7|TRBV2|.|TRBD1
TGTGCCAGCAAGGTGGACAGGACCCCCTACGAGCAGTACTTC
CASKVDRTPYEQYF
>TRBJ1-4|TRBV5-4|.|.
TGTGCCAGCAGCCCCTTTTCAGGGAATGAAAAACTGTTTTTT
CASSPFSGNEKLFF
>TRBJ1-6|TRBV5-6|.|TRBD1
TGTGCCAGCAGCTTGGCCGAGGGGGCAGACGTATCACCCCTCCACTTT
CASSLAEGADVSPLHF
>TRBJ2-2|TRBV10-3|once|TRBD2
TGTGCCATCAGTGAAAGCGGGGCCGGGGAGCTGTTTTTT
CAISESGAGELFF
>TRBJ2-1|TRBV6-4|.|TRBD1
TGTGCCAGCAGTGACTTGGCCGGGACAGGGTTATATGAGCAGTTCTTC
CASSDLAGTGLYEQFF
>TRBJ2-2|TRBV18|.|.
TGTGCCAGCTCACCAGGGACAGAACGACTAGCGTCCGGGGAGCTGTTTTTT
CASSPGTERLASGELFF
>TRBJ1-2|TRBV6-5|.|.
TGTGCCAGCATGTATCGGGTTGGCTACACCTTC
CASMYRVGYTF
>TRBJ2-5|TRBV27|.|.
TGTGCCAGCAGTTTAAAGCGCTCCCAAGAGACCCAGTACTTC
CASSLKRSQETQYF
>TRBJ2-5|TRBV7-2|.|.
TGTGCCAGCAGCACCTCCGGACAGAGGGAGACCCAGTACTTC
CASSTSGQRETQYF
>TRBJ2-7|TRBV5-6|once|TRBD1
TGTGCCAGCAGCAGGCAGGGGGCCCACGAGCAGTACTTC
CASSRQGAHEQYF
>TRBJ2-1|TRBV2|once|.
TGTGCCAGCAGTGAAGCGGTCAGACTCAATGAGCAGTTCTTC
CASSEAVRLNEQFF
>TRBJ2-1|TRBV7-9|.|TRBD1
TGTGCCAGCAGCTTAAGGACAGGGGGTTCCTACAATGAGCAGTTCTTC
CASSLRTGGSYNEQFF
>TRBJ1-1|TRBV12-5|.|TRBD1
TGTGCTAGTGGCCCCCCCGGGACAGCGAACACTGAAGCTTTCTTT
CASGPPGTANTEAFF
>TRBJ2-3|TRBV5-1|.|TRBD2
TGCGCCAGCAGCCAACCTAGCGGGGGGGCCGGGGATACGCAGTATTTT
CASSQPSGGAGDTQYF
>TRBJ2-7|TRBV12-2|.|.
TGTGCAAGTCGCCTCCGGGACGAGCAGTACTTC
CASRLRDEQYF